What follows are 27 T cell receptor beta chains derived from one specimen sequenced in a study of T cells after yellow fever vaccination. TCRdb re-analysed the 5' RACE reads in MiXCR, keeping a single row per CDR3 protein. The data hold under 700,000 distinct CDR3 sequences, with less than 20% observed a single time. This sample comprised PBMCs, obtained roughly 5 days after the first yellow fever vaccination. All receptors derive from a man aged 18 to 30 who received the YFV17D yellow fever vaccine.

In this sample, this clonotype turned up a few times. The chain is built from TRBV10-3 and TRBJ2-6; D could derive from TRBD1 or TRBD2 (5 bases each). Deletions cut 0 bases from V and 4 bases from J, with 7 bases between. The CDR3 spans 15 residues. Germline V CDR1 and CDR2: ENHRY, SYGVKD. The CDR3 is CAISESGVGANVLTF. CDR3 nucleotides: TGTGCCATCAGTGAGTCGGGGGTCGGGGCCAACGTCCTGACTTTC.

The J gene is TRBJ2-7, the V gene TRBV6-5, with a tentative D call TRBD1 (5 bases). V shed 0 bases and J shed 3 bases, with 12 bases lying between them. The CDR3 has 15 residues. From germline, CDR1 is MNHEY and CDR2 SVGAGI. The CDR3 here is CASSYSDRLNYEQYF. CDR3 coding DNA: TGTGCCAGCAGTTACTCCGACAGATTGAACTACGAGCAGTACTTC.

This rearrangement joins TRBV4-1 to TRBJ1-5, with 7 bases matching TRBD1. This CDR3 has 16 amino acids. Germline V gene lookup returns CDR1 MGHRA and CDR2 YSYEKL. V dropped 1 base and J dropped 0; count of bases not matched to a gene: 3. CDR3 in amino acids: CASSQGQGISNQPQHF. The CDR3 region has the DNA TGCGCCAGCAGCCAAGGACAGGGAATTAGCAATCAGCCCCAGCATTTT.

This clonotype was observed a handful of times. The genes are TRBV7-9 and TRBJ1-1; D is unresolved. V gave up 2 bases and J gave up 4 bases, with 5 bases separating them. CDR3 size: 12 residues. The germline V gene has CDR1 SEHNR and CDR2 FQNEAQ (reference sequence). DNA for the CDR3: TGTGCCAGCAGCTTACCCTTCACTGAAGCTTTCTTT. Encoded protein: CASSLPFTEAFF.

This clonotype has at least ten counts. V and J are TRBV5-1 and TRBJ2-7; D may be TRBD2 (5 bases). This CDR3 is built from 13 residues. V was shortened by 0 bases and J by 2 bases, with 6 bases between the two germline ends. Per the germline V gene, CDR1 is SGHRS and CDR2 is YFSETQ. CDR3 DNA: TGCGCCAGCAGCTTGGACGGGGCCTACGAGCAGTACTTC. Protein: CASSLDGAYEQYF.

Ten or more counts support this clonotype. In DNA, the CDR3 is TGCAGTGCTAGATCGGGACCCACCGGGGAGCTGTTTTTT. As protein: CSARSGPTGELFF. V and J are TRBV20-1 and TRBJ2-2; D tentatively fits TRBD1 or TRBD2 (5 bases each). CDR1 is DFQATT, CDR2 SNEGSKA, per germline (reference sequence). Trimming shortened V by 2 bases and J by 4 bases, and 8 bases separated the two germline ends. The CDR3 is 13 amino acids.

This clonotype was seen ten or more times. The chain uses TRBV9 and TRBJ1-2; no definite D call. CDR1 and CDR2 (germline): SGDLS, YYNGEE. With 0 bases removed from V and 5 bases from J, the gap between germline ends came to 17 bases. The CDR3 is 16 residues long. The CDR3 protein is CASSVEYPEGRYGYTF. The DNA for the CDR3 is TGTGCCAGCAGCGTAGAATATCCGGAGGGCCGTTATGGCTACACCTTC.

In this sample, this clonotype turned up a few times. The chain couples TRBV28 to TRBJ2-7, with 7 bases fitting TRBD1. V was pared by 7 bases and J by 2 bases, with 8 bases of the junction left unmatched. Per the germline V gene, CDR1 is MDHEN and CDR2 is SYDVKM. The CDR3 spans 14 residues. CDR3 bases: TGTGCCAGCACCACTGGGCAGGGGGCCTACGAGCAGTACGTC. It yields the protein CASTTGQGAYEQYV.

This clonotype was seen many times. The chain joins TRBV3-1 to TRBJ1-1; D unclear. V shed 0 bases and J shed 11 bases, with 13 bases lying between them. This CDR3 is built from 13 residues. CDR1 is LGHDT, CDR2 YNNKEL, per germline (reference sequence). The CDR3 is CASSQEGQRRAFF. The CDR3 DNA reads TGTGCCAGCAGCCAAGAAGGGCAACGTCGGGCTTTCTTT.

This clonotype showed up just a few times. The rearrangement joins TRBV28 to TRBJ2-1; D is perhaps TRBD2 (6 bases). The germline gives CDR1 MDHEN, CDR2 SYDVKM. The CDR3 loop spans 12 amino acids. The ends were cut back, 4 bases at V and 9 bases at J, with 10 bases in the middle. CDR3 amino acids: CASSSLAFEQFF. CDR3 nucleotide sequence: TGTGCCAGCAGTTCACTAGCCTTTGAGCAGTTCTTC. Supplemented by reference TRBV28 and TRBJ2-1, the full variable domain reads DVKVTQSSRYLVKRTGEKVFLECVQDMDHENMFWYRQDPGLGLRLIYFSYDVKMKEKGDIPEGYSVSREKKERFSLILESASTNQTSMYLCASSSLAFEQFFGPGTRLTVL.

This clonotype showed up just a few times. V usage is TRBV4-3 and J usage is TRBJ2-5, with D possibly TRBD1 on 6 matching bases. Deletions cut 5 bases from V and 2 bases from J, with 12 bases between. CDR3 size: 14 residues. Germline CDR1 reads LGHNA; CDR2 reads YSLEER. CDR3 coding DNA: TGCGCCAGCAGCTTCATACAGGGACAAGAGACCCAGTACTTC. The encoded protein is CASSFIQGQETQYF.

This clonotype was seen ten or more times. The chain uses TRBV30 and TRBJ1-2, with 8 nucleotides matching TRBD1. The CDR3 runs 13 residues. The trim removed 4 bases at V and 7 bases at J, leaving 8 bases unmatched. Germline V gene sequence: CDR1 GTSNPN, CDR2 SVGIG (reference sequence). The CDR3 DNA is TGTGCCTGGAAAAGGGACAGGCCAGGTGGCTACACCTTC. Translation gives CAWKRDRPGGYTF.

As to this clonotype: A much larger clone is a single base away; this may be a read error. V gene TRBV4-2 combines with J gene TRBJ1-2; D remains ambiguous. The CDR3 consists of 13 residues. The germline V gene has CDR1 LGHNA and CDR2 YNFKEQ. V lost 4 bases to trimming and J lost 3 bases, with 9 bases between them. The CDR3: CASSRARDYGYTF. CDR3 DNA: TGTGCCAGCAGCCGAGCAAGGGACTATGGCTACACCTTC.

In this sample, this clonotype turned up many times. This chain links TRBV7-9 with TRBJ2-1; D is unclear. The CDR3 has 15 residues. Germline V CDR1 and CDR2: SEHNR, FQNEAQ (reference sequence). V was shortened by 5 bases and J by 0 bases, with 11 bases between the two germline ends. The CDR3 spells CASSPRRSSYNEQFF. CDR3 in DNA: TGTGCCAGCAGCCCGCGCCGGAGCTCCTACAATGAGCAGTTCTTC.

In DNA, the CDR3 is TGCAGTGCTAGAGCGGGGGTTGGAGAGACCCAGTACTTC. Translating it yields CSARAGVGETQYF. The rearrangement links TRBV20-1 to TRBJ2-5; D possibly corresponds to TRBD2 (6 bases). Trimming cost V 1 base and J 4 bases, with 10 bases left between them. Per germline, CDR1 DFQATT and CDR2 SNEGSKA (reference sequence). This CDR3 contains 13 residues.

This clonotype was recorded a few times. The chain has TRBV4-1 and TRBJ1-2, with 7 positions matching TRBD1. Per germline, CDR1 MGHRA and CDR2 YSYEKL. The V segment lost 0 bases and the J segment 3 bases; nucleotides outside the gene matches: 4. The CDR3 spans 15 residues. The CDR3 coding sequence is TGCGCCAGCAGCCAAGAGACAGGGATCGACTATGGCTACACCTTC. Translated: CASSQETGIDYGYTF.

With respect to this clonotype: Germline is not matched at one junction end, which may reflect a read error. J is TRBJ1-1 and V is TRBV12-3 or TRBV12-4; the D is unclear. This CDR3 is built from 12 residues. CDR3 region: CTSSKRVGEAFF. For the CDR3, the DNA is TGTACCAGCAGCAAACGCGTCGGGGAAGCTTTCTTT.

The rearrangement joins TRBV13 to TRBJ1-4; D gene ambiguous. Trimming stripped 5 bases from V and 0 bases from J, with 16 bases between. Germline V gene sequence: CDR1 PRHDT, CDR2 FYEKMQ (reference sequence). The CDR3 totals 17 residues. The CDR3 DNA follows: TGTGCCAGCAGCAGAACCTCCACGTGGTCAACTAATGAAAAACTGTTTTTT. It is translated as CASSRTSTWSTNEKLFF.

The CDR3 loop is CASSPGPSYEQYV. The CDR3 DNA is TGTGCCAGCAGCCCGGGACCGAGCTACGAGCAGTACGTC. The chain combines TRBV7-2 with TRBJ2-7; D may match TRBD1 or TRBD2 (5 bases each). The germline V and J ends were trimmed by 5 bases and 3 bases, with 11 bases remaining between them. Per germline, CDR1 SGHTA and CDR2 FQGNSA. The CDR3 is 13 amino acids.

This clonotype was found many times. The gene calls are TRBV5-1 and TRBJ2-3; D might be TRBD1 (5 bases). Germline loops: CDR1 SGHRS, CDR2 YFSETQ. Trimming removed 4 bases from V and 2 bases from J, with 23 bases in between. The CDR3 runs 18 residues. CDR3 DNA sequence: TGCGCCAGCAGCGACGGAAGACAGCCTAAGTCCCTCACAGATACGCAGTATTTT. Residues: CASSDGRQPKSLTDTQYF. Variable domain in full (rest from reference TRBV5-1 and TRBJ2-3): KAGVTQTPRYLIKTRGQQVTLSCSPISGHRSVSWYQQTPGQGLQFLFEYFSETQRNKGNFPGRFSGRQFSNSRSEMNVSTLELGDSALYLCASSDGRQPKSLTDTQYFGPGTRLTVL.

J is TRBJ2-7 and V is TRBV15; the D gene is possibly TRBD2 (5 bases). CDR1 and CDR2 from the germline V gene are LNHNV and YYDKDF (reference sequence). V gave up 0 bases and J gave up 3 bases, with 12 bases separating them. The CDR3 contains 15 residues. In DNA, the CDR3 is TGTGCCACCAGCAGAGATCTAAGAAGCGGCTACGAGCAGTACTTC. It codes for CATSRDLRSGYEQYF. Drawing the rest from reference TRBV15 and TRBJ2-7, the complete variable domain is DAMVIQNPRYQVTQFGKPVTLSCSQTLNHNVMYWYQQKSSQAPKLLFHYYDKDFNNEADTPDNFQSRRPNTSFCFLDIRSPGLGDTAMYLCATSRDLRSGYEQYFGPGTRLTVT.

This clonotype was counted between two and nine times. The rearrangement uses TRBV6-1 and TRBJ2-2; tentatively, D is TRBD1 or TRBD2 (5 bases each). The germline V gene has CDR1 MNHNS and CDR2 SASEGT. This CDR3 region has 15 residues. V lost 5 bases and J lost 8, with 18 bases in between. As DNA, the CDR3 is TGTGCCAGCAGTCCCGGGACCACCCTTCTGGGGGAGCTGTTTTTT. Translated, it gives CASSPGTTLLGELFF.

V gene TRBV5-6 combines with J gene TRBJ1-6, with no clear D. The germline V gene encodes CDR1 SGHDT and CDR2 YYEEEE. This CDR3 has 12 amino acids. Deletions cut 1 base from V and 10 bases from J, with 6 bases between. The CDR3 sequence: CASSLSVSPLHF. In DNA, the CDR3 is TGTGCCAGCAGCTTGTCCGTCTCACCCCTCCACTTT.

The V gene is TRBV4-2, the J gene TRBJ1-5; D not certain. The CDR3 has 15 residues. Germline V gene sequence: CDR1 LGHNA, CDR2 YNFKEQ. The V and J ends lost 0 bases and 5 bases respectively, with 11 bases between them. CDR3 in amino acids: CASSQESTAHQPQHF. Written as DNA, the CDR3 is TGTGCCAGCAGCCAAGAATCCACGGCCCATCAGCCCCAGCATTTT.

This chain links TRBV29-1 with TRBJ1-4; TRBD1 agrees at 9 bases. V shed 0 bases, J shed 7 bases, and the junction held 6 bases outside the gene matches. The CDR3 sequence is 15 residues long. CDR1 SQVTM and CDR2 ANQGSEA come from the germline V gene. This CDR3 reads CSVEDGGQGIEKLFF. The CDR3 coding sequence is TGCAGCGTTGAAGACGGGGGACAGGGAATTGAAAAACTGTTTTTT.

This clonotype was detected a few times. This chain joins TRBV9 and TRBJ2-3, with 13 bases aligning to TRBD2. This CDR3 has 17 amino acids. CDR1 is SGDLS, CDR2 YYNGEE, per germline. The ends lost 2 bases at V and 4 bases at J; junction bases unmatched: 7. The CDR3 loop is CASSVLPGLAGSDTQYF. CDR3 nucleotides: TGTGCCAGCAGCGTTCTACCGGGACTAGCGGGGTCAGATACGCAGTATTTT.

Only a few counts were recorded for this clonotype. The rearrangement uses TRBV10-2 and TRBJ1-2; D is undetermined. CDR1 WSHSY and CDR2 SAAADI come from the germline V gene. V was cut by 3 bases and J by 4 bases, with 12 bases left in between. This CDR3 is built from 14 residues. The CDR3 nucleotides are TGCGCCAGCAGTGAAACTAAGCTTGCCTATGGCTACACCTTC. It specifies CASSETKLAYGYTF.